Shown below are 13 T cell receptor beta chains from a single sample sequenced in a study of T-cell reconstitution after alpha-beta-depleted transplantation in children (TCRdb year 2016). Preparation of the library involved PCR. TCRdb names Illumina HiSeq 2500 as the instrument used. TCR libraries were prepared with molecular barcoding, using unique molecular identifiers to normalize TCRbeta repertoire quantification. The public reads were reprocessed in TCRdb via fastp at Q25 and MiXCR, keeping in-frame beta chains. Each entry merges the rows of one CDR3 protein and shows their most common DNA and genes. This sample holds about 260,000 distinct CDR3 sequences; around 7.8% were observed only once. The ten largest clones take up less than 8% of the sample. Per the publication, the treatment or condition label means: allogeneic hematopoietic cell transplantation with graft depleted of TCRalphabeta T cells and CD19 B cells.

The sample here was PBMCs, mostly from graft donor cells, taken 180 days after TCRalphabeta/CD19-depleted stem cell transplant. The receptors derive from a male patient between 5 and 17 years old who had a stem cell transplant for acute lymphoblastic leukemia, so the T cells may come from the graft donor.

At least ten counts were recorded for this clonotype. This chain links TRBV4-1 with TRBJ2-7; 7 bases match TRBD2. V was pared by 0 bases and J by 3 bases, with 8 bases of the junction left unmatched. The germline V gene encodes CDR1 MGHRA and CDR2 YSYEKL. CDR3 length: 16 residues. CDR3 protein: CASSQDRFERGYEQYF. CDR3 DNA sequence: TGCGCCAGCAGCCAAGATCGATTCGAGCGGGGCTACGAGCAGTACTTC.

This clonotype was observed many times. This chain links TRBV12-5 with TRBJ2-7, with D unresolved. Between the trimmed V and J ends, which lost 1 base and 4 bases, there was a span of 5 bases. Germline V gene sequence: CDR1 LGHNT, CDR2 FRNRAP. The length of the CDR3 is 12 residues. The CDR3 DNA reads TGTGCTAGTGGTTTGGACGAATACGAGCAGTACTTC. As protein: CASGLDEYEQYF.

This clonotype was seen ten or more times. The chain recombines TRBV18 with TRBJ2-5; a weak D match, TRBD2 (6 bases). The CDR3 totals 15 residues. CDR1 and CDR2 from the germline V gene are KGHSH and LQKENI. V was pared by 4 bases and J by 7 bases, with 19 bases between. CDR3 DNA: TGTGCCAGCTCACAACAAGTAACTAGCATGGGGACCCAGTACTTC. Translating it yields CASSQQVTSMGTQYF.

The chain's CDR3 is CATSRGAGEKLFF. The DNA for the CDR3 is TGTGCCACCAGCAGAGGGGCAGGGGAAAAACTGTTTTTT. This chain connects TRBV15 to TRBJ1-4, with a weak D call TRBD1 (5 bases). The CDR3 sequence is 13 residues long. The V gene lost 1 base and the J gene lost 8 bases, with 8 bases spanning the gap. Germline V gene sequence: CDR1 LNHNV, CDR2 YYDKDF (reference sequence).

This clonotype was seen many times. This chain joins TRBV6-2 or TRBV6-3 and TRBJ2-3; the match to TRBD2 covers 11 bases. CDR1 is MNHEY, CDR2 SVGEGT, per germline. Trimming took 4 bases from V and 1 from J; bases not matched to a gene: 1. The CDR3 length is 15 residues. CDR3 in amino acids: CASSSSGRRTDTQYF. CDR3 nucleotides: TGTGCCAGCAGTTCTAGCGGGAGGCGCACAGATACGCAGTATTTT.

This clonotype showed up many times. The V call is TRBV2, the J call TRBJ2-7, with D maybe TRBD2 (7 bases). CDR1 and CDR2 from the germline V gene are SNHLY and FYNNEI. V lost 7 bases, J lost 3 bases, and 16 bases lay in between. The CDR3 totals 14 residues. The CDR3 reads CASTLQGGNYEQYF. The CDR3 region has the DNA TGTGCCAGCACTTTACAGGGAGGGAACTACGAGCAGTACTTC. Based on the CDR3 plus reference TRBV2 and TRBJ2-7, the full variable domain is EPEVTQTPSHQVTQMGQEVILRCVPISNHLYFYWYRQILGQKVEFLVSFYNNEISEKSEIFDDQFSVERPDGSNFTLKIRSTKLEDSAMYFCASTLQGGNYEQYFGPGTRLTVT.

This clonotype was picked up many times. J is TRBJ2-3 and V is TRBV11-2; TRBD2 matches at 11 bases. From germline, CDR1 is SGHAT and CDR2 FQNNGV. The CDR3 loop spans 15 amino acids. V trimming: 5 bases; J trimming: 3 bases; junction bases outside the gene matches: 4. CDR3 amino acids: CASSRTSGWTDTQYF. The CDR3 DNA sequence: TGTGCCAGCAGCAGGACTAGCGGGTGGACAGATACGCAGTATTTT.

In this sample, this clonotype turned up many times. This sequence joins TRBV7-3 and TRBJ1-1; D perhaps matches TRBD1 (5 bases). CDR1 is SGHTA, CDR2 FQGTGA, per germline. The CDR3 contains 13 residues. The V gene lost 0 bases and the J gene lost 5 bases, with 7 bases spanning the gap. CDR3 sequence (DNA): TGTGCCAGCAGCTTAACGGACACGACTGAAGCTTTCTTT. This encodes CASSLTDTTEAFF.

This clonotype has ten or more counts. The rearrangement uses TRBV7-8 and TRBJ1-6, with TRBD1 matching over 8 bases. Germline V lookup: CDR1 SGHVS, CDR2 FQNEAQ. Trimming took 1 base from V and 11 from J; bases not matched to a gene: 4. This CDR3 has 14 amino acids. Here the CDR3 DNA reads TGTGCCAGCAGCTTAGGACAGGGGACTACACCCCTCCACTTT. Amino acids: CASSLGQGTTPLHF.

The count of this clonotype is one. This may stem from a read error, because a much larger clone lies one nucleotide away. The CDR3 DNA reads as TGTGCCACCAGTGATTCGCTCTATGGCTTCACCTTC. The encoded protein is CATSDSLYGFTF. The chain recombines TRBV24-1 with TRBJ1-2; the D is unclear. The CDR3 contains 12 residues. Looked up from germline, CDR1 is KGHDR and CDR2 is SFDVKD.

This clonotype was recorded at least ten times. The gene calls are TRBV11-2 and TRBJ2-2; D not resolved. CDR1 is SGHAT and CDR2 is FQNNGV in the germline V gene. The CDR3 is 13 amino acids. Trimming removed 4 bases from V and 3 bases from J, with 6 bases in between. The DNA of the CDR3 is TGTGCCAGCAGCTCCACCGACACCGGGGAGCTGTTTTTT. As protein: CASSSTDTGELFF.

The V gene is TRBV12-3 or TRBV12-4, the J gene TRBJ1-4, with TRBD1 matching over 8 bases. This CDR3 region has 18 residues. DNA of the CDR3: TGTACCATCAGTTTATATCCAGGGGGCGTTGCAACTAATGAAAAACTGTTTTTT. It codes for CTISLYPGGVATNEKLFF.

This clonotype has a count of ten or more. The genes are TRBV12-3 or TRBV12-4 and TRBJ1-6; the match to TRBD1 covers 7 bases. The V gene end was trimmed by 6 bases and the J gene end by 7 bases; junction bases not matched to a gene: 9. The CDR3 loop spans 15 amino acids. The CDR3 DNA is TGTGCCAGCAGATCTAATCCGACAGGGAATTCACCCCTCCACTTT. The encoded protein is CASRSNPTGNSPLHF.